The rows below give T cell receptor beta chains drawn from one sample of a study of T cell repertoires in cytomegalovirus infection. TCRdb re-derived calls from the reads in MiXCR, one entry per CDR3 protein. This table holds around 750,000 distinct CDR3 sequences, 32% found once. Their target antigens are unknown. Sequences were derived from cultured CD8+ T cells from PBMCs, sampled from culture after CMV antigen stimulation. The receptors here all came from a human donor in good health (CMV status not recorded). Some clones in this sample may be carry-over from other donors' samples. Both conserved end residues are trimmed from each CDR3. The order of the fields is V gene, J gene, clone size, D gene, CDR3 protein. D genes are given only for firm matches. Size tells how often a clone was seen (once, few, many) or the class of an expanded clone, and some rows leave it out.

TRBV27	TRBJ2-3	.	TRBD1	ASSRGQAEY
TRBV5-6	TRBJ2-7	few	.	ASSHGQSLSSYEQY
TRBV7-3	TRBJ2-6	.	.	ASSIGPFGANVLT
TRBV4-1	TRBJ2-7	few	TRBD1	ASSQRQGGHEQY
TRBV19	TRBJ2-5	few	.	ASSIDAGSGETQY
TRBV6-2/TRBV6-3	TRBJ1-1	few	TRBD1	ASSYPLDRLEAF
TRBV27	TRBJ2-1	once	.	ASSLSDANEQF
TRBV5-5	TRBJ1-5	few	.	ASSLWGYNQPQH
TRBV7-9	TRBJ2-2	few	.	ASRLEGQELF
TRBV6-1	TRBJ1-2	few	TRBD1	ASNTGGPGYT
TRBV7-2	TRBJ2-1	few	.	ASSLAPGTVSYNEQF
TRBV28	TRBJ2-3	.	.	ASSLGNRGDTQY
TRBV27	TRBJ1-2	few	.	ASSLLGGTPNYGYT
TRBV12-3/TRBV12-4	TRBJ1-3	few	.	ASSYGWSGNTIY
TRBV7-9	TRBJ1-5	.	.	ASSLEDKNQPQH
TRBV27	TRBJ1-1	.	.	ASSLRGVVSEAF
TRBV12-3/TRBV12-4	TRBJ1-1	.	TRBD1	ASGYRGGGTEAF
TRBV27	TRBJ2-5	.	.	ASSFRGGAGETQY
TRBV9	TRBJ2-1	once	.	ASRGPGGSEQF
TRBV7-6	TRBJ2-2	many	TRBD1	ASSLVGTEDTGELF
TRBV7-4	TRBJ2-2	.	TRBD1	ASTQYKDRDTGELF
TRBV12-3/TRBV12-4	TRBJ2-3	many	.	ASSQDWGTDTQY
TRBV27	TRBJ1-2	.	.	ASSLTRQGPYGYT
TRBV29-1	TRBJ2-1	.	.	SVVYLEWSPYEQF
TRBV9	TRBJ2-1	few	.	ASSIGGSSNEQF
TRBV14	TRBJ1-1	.	.	ASRSLSQDFRTEAF
TRBV20-1	TRBJ1-3	.	TRBD1	SVRGDSSAGNTIY
TRBV29-1	TRBJ2-1	.	TRBD2	SVRLAGYNEQF
TRBV28	TRBJ2-1	.	.	ASSLEGPLNNEQF
TRBV11-2	TRBJ1-2	.	.	ASRTDKDNYGYT
TRBV7-6	TRBJ1-5	.	.	ASRQEGSNQPQH
TRBV7-9	TRBJ1-2	.	.	ASSQGDGHKSGYT
TRBV27	TRBJ1-4	.	.	ASSLIGGSAEKLF
TRBV27	TRBJ2-3	.	TRBD1	ASRKGASTDTQY
TRBV5-8	TRBJ1-5	.	.	ASSLWGESNQPQH
TRBV12-3/TRBV12-4	TRBJ1-1	.	.	ASSLESRRRKAF
TRBV29-1	TRBJ1-2	.	.	SVENERTPDGYT
TRBV27	TRBJ2-1	few	TRBD2	ASSLGPLPGGTYNEQF
TRBV7-3	TRBJ2-1	.	.	ASSLLSGAYNEQF
TRBV7-9	TRBJ1-2	few	.	ASSLPEGSGGNYGYT
TRBV7-7	TRBJ1-3	few	TRBD1	ASSPGQGLGNTIY
TRBV7-6	TRBJ2-7	.	TRBD1	ASSPQNPTGGPAYEQY
TRBV7-9	TRBJ2-2	few	.	ASSLAGAIPGELF
TRBV6-2/TRBV6-3	TRBJ2-5	few	.	ASSSLDGTEETQY
TRBV28	TRBJ2-5	once	TRBD2	ASSFPGGGSQETQY
TRBV19	TRBJ1-1	few	.	ASSIDLGTGTEAF
TRBV7-6	TRBJ2-7	.	TRBD1	ASSLGGTGLYEQY
TRBV20-1	TRBJ2-2	few	.	SASGPLGPGELF
TRBV7-6	TRBJ1-4	once	.	ASSLAPDPEKLF
TRBV4-2	TRBJ2-3	many	TRBD1	ASSQDPGQGADTQY